A selection of T cell receptor beta chains follows, all from one sample in a study of blood T cell repertoires in COVID-19. TCRdb keeps only in-frame clones here, not all; method: immunoSEQ multiplex PCR. The table has about 88,000 clones, roughly 90% seen once. The sequencing sample was made of peripheral blood. Receptors originate from a man aged 55 to 70 with acute or convalescent COVID-19. Both conserved end residues are part of each CDR3. D genes are given only for firm matches. Clone size is stated in some rows and not others, as once, few, many or a class when expanded.

V	size	J	D	DNA	CDR3
TRBV19	once	TRBJ2-7	TRBD1	TGTGCCAGTAGTCCCGGACAGGGAAGCTCCTACGAGCAGTACTTC	CASSPGQGSSYEQYF
TRBV9	NA	TRBJ2-1	TRBD2	TGTGCCAGCAGCGTAAGACTAGCGGGAGACAATGAGCAGTTCTTC	CASSVRLAGDNEQFF
TRBV7-8	few	TRBJ2-5	TRBD1	TGTGCCAGCAGCAAGAGACAGGGGCCGTCAGAGACCCAGTACTTC	CASSKRQGPSETQYF
TRBV9	NA	TRBJ1-3	NA	TGTGCCAGCAGCGTAGGCATGTACTTGAGCTCTGGAAACACCATATATTTT	CASSVGMYLSSGNTIYF
TRBV4-2	few	TRBJ1-4	NA	TGTGCCAGCAGCCAAGAGGTCGGGGAAGGTGAAAAACTGTTTTTT	CASSQEVGEGEKLFF
TRBV6-2/TRBV6-3	NA	TRBJ2-1	TRBD1	TGTGCCAGCAGTTGGGACAGCTCCTACAATGAGCAGTTCTTC	CASSWDSSYNEQFF
TRBV5-5	NA	TRBJ2-1	TRBD1	TGTGCCAGCAGCTTGGACCCGGGACAGGCCTACAATGAGCAGTTCTTC	CASSLDPGQAYNEQFF
TRBV5-1	NA	TRBJ2-3	TRBD2	TGCGCCAGCAGCTCAGCGGGATTGACAGATACGCAGTATTTT	CASSSAGLTDTQYF
TRBV18	NA	TRBJ2-7	TRBD1	TGTGCCAGCTCACCCCAACAGGGGGACTACGAGCAGTACTTC	CASSPQQGDYEQYF
TRBV5-1	NA	TRBJ2-7	NA	TGCGCCAGCAGCTTGCAGGGTGAGGCCTACGAGCAGTACTTC	CASSLQGEAYEQYF
TRBV4-2	NA	TRBJ2-3	TRBD2	TGTGCCAGCAGCCAGAAAGCGGGAGTTGGAGATACGCAGTATTTT	CASSQKAGVGDTQYF
TRBV9	NA	TRBJ2-7	NA	TGTGCCAGCAGCCCCGACGGACAGTCCTACGAGCAGTACTTC	CASSPDGQSYEQYF
TRBV7-9	NA	TRBJ2-1	TRBD2	TGTGCCAGCAGCTCGCTAGCGGGAGCCGAAGTGAATGAGCAGTTCTTC	CASSSLAGAEVNEQFF
TRBV28	once	TRBJ1-6	NA	TGTGCCAGCAGTTCCGCGACGGGACAACATTCACCCCTCCACTTT	CASSSATGQHSPLHF
TRBV11-3	NA	TRBJ2-2	TRBD1	TGTGCCAGCAGCGGTAGGACAGGTTTCGGTGGGGAGCTGTTTTTT	CASSGRTGFGGELFF
TRBV6-2/TRBV6-3	NA	TRBJ2-5	TRBD2	TGTGCCAGCAGTTACCCCATAACTAGCGGGAGGGAAGAGACCCAGTACTTC	CASSYPITSGREETQYF
TRBV5-4	NA	TRBJ2-5	TRBD1	TGTGCCAGCAGCAGCGACCGGGACAGGGGGCGAGAGACCCAGTACTTC	CASSSDRDRGRETQYF
TRBV18	NA	TRBJ1-1	TRBD1	TGTGCCAGCTCACGTGGGGACAGTTTATTCACTGAAGCTTTCTTT	CASSRGDSLFTEAFF
TRBV5-6	NA	TRBJ2-7	NA	TGTGCCAGCAGCTCCACTGGTACCTACGAGCAGTACTTC	CASSSTGTYEQYF
TRBV9	NA	TRBJ1-1	TRBD1	TGTGCCAGCAGCGTGTTGGGACAGGACGAAGCTTTCTTT	CASSVLGQDEAFF
TRBV5-4	NA	TRBJ1-2	NA	TGTGCCAGCAGCTTGATTCAGGTTAACTATGGCTACACCTTC	CASSLIQVNYGYTF
TRBV28	NA	TRBJ1-6	NA	TGTGCCAGCAGTTTATGGGAGGGTGATAATTCACCCCTCCACTTT	CASSLWEGDNSPLHF
TRBV21-1	NA	TRBJ1-2	NA	TGTGCCAGCAGCAAAGCGCTGGGACGGGACAGGGGGACCTTAGGCTATGGCTACACCTTC	CASSKALGRDRGTLGYGYTF
TRBV3-1/TRBV3-2	once	TRBJ1-1	NA	TGTGCCAGCAGCCGATCCCGGGAAACTGAAGCTTTCTTT	CASSRSRETEAFF
TRBV3-1/TRBV3-2	NA	TRBJ1-6	TRBD1	TGTGCCAGCAGCCTCACAGGGGGCGTCTATAATTCACCCCTCCACTTT	CASSLTGGVYNSPLHF
TRBV10-3	NA	TRBJ2-3	NA	TGTGCCATCGCTTCCCGGCCTAGCCCCACAGATACGCAGTATTTT	CAIASRPSPTDTQYF
TRBV5-6	NA	TRBJ1-1	NA	TGTGCCAGCAGCTTGCGGGACTGGAACACTGAAGCTTTCTTT	CASSLRDWNTEAFF
TRBV7-9	NA	TRBJ2-3	TRBD2	TGTGCCAGCAGACCATCAACCCCCCTAGCGGGAGTGCCAGATACGCAGTATTTT	CASRPSTPLAGVPDTQYF
TRBV18	few	TRBJ1-5	TRBD1	TGTGCCAGCTCCCAGGACAGGGGGTATCTGGAGAATCAGCCCCAGCATTTT	CASSQDRGYLENQPQHF
TRBV28	NA	TRBJ1-1	NA	TGTGCCAGCAACCATGCCTGGGGCGAGAACACTGAAGCTTTCTTT	CASNHAWGENTEAFF
TRBV7-9	NA	TRBJ1-5	NA	TGTGCCAGCAGCTTAGATATTTCCGCGGATCAGCCCCAGCATTTT	CASSLDISADQPQHF
TRBV6-6	NA	TRBJ2-1	TRBD1	TGTGCCAGCAGCCAACCCGACAGGGTGGCCTACAATGAGCAGTTCTTC	CASSQPDRVAYNEQFF
TRBV11-2	NA	TRBJ2-4	TRBD1	TGTGCCAGCAGCCCCCACCTAGGGGGCCAAAACAACATTCAGTACTTC	CASSPHLGGQNNIQYF
TRBV11-2	once	TRBJ2-3	NA	TGTGCCAGCAGCCCACGGGACATAAAAGCAGATACGCAGTATTTT	CASSPRDIKADTQYF
TRBV7-9	NA	TRBJ1-3	NA	TGTGCCAGCATCCCGGCTGGGGAGCCTCTCGGAAACACCATATATTTT	CASIPAGEPLGNTIYF
TRBV5-1	NA	TRBJ2-1	NA	TGCGCCAGCAGCGTTGGTGGGAGCTCCTACAATGAGCAGTTCTTC	CASSVGGSSYNEQFF
TRBV27	NA	TRBJ2-2	TRBD2	TGTGCCAGCAAGGGGCAGGGTAGCGGGGGGAACACCGGGGAGCTGTTTTTT	CASKGQGSGGNTGELFF
TRBV10-3	NA	TRBJ2-2	TRBD2	TGTGCCATCACTGGGGGGACTAGCGGGCCCGCAACGAACACCGGGGAGCTGTTTTTT	CAITGGTSGPATNTGELFF
TRBV24-1	few	TRBJ2-1	TRBD2	TGTGCCACCAGTGATGGAGGGACTAGCGGGAAGAATGAGCAGTTCTTC	CATSDGGTSGKNEQFF
TRBV5-1	NA	TRBJ2-5	TRBD1	TGCGCCAGCAGCAAGAACAGGGGGTCCGCAGAGACCCAGTACTTC	CASSKNRGSAETQYF